Listed below are T cell receptor beta chains from one sample, sequenced in a study of blood T cell repertoires in COVID-19. Sequenced by immunoSEQ multiplex PCR; TCRdb stores in-frame clones only, minus some. The sample lists a few hundred thousand clones; 80% to 90% were seen once. Sequencing was carried out using peripheral blood. The receptor source for this set is an elderly woman with active or convalescent COVID-19. CDR3s include the opening cysteine and the closing phenylalanine or tryptophan. Each record gives: clone size, V gene, D gene, J gene, CDR3 protein, CDR3 DNA. A D gene is named only where the DNA matches it firmly. Size is omitted from some rows. Given values are once, few, many or a class for expanded clones.

size: .; V: TRBV18; D: .; J: TRBJ1-2; CDR3: CASSETEKTYGYTF; DNA: TGTGCCAGCTCCGAGACAGAGAAGACTTATGGCTACACCTTC
size: .; V: TRBV5-4; D: .; J: TRBJ2-3; CDR3: CASSSQYTATDTQYF; DNA: TGTGCCAGCAGCTCACAGTACACAGCCACAGATACGCAGTATTTT
size: .; V: TRBV15; D: .; J: TRBJ2-7; CDR3: CATATRGASEQYF; DNA: TGTGCCACCGCCACGCGCGGGGCCTCCGAGCAGTACTTC
size: .; V: TRBV5-1; D: TRBD1; J: TRBJ2-7; CDR3: CASSPRQGSYEQYF; DNA: TGCGCCAGCAGCCCCCGACAGGGCTCCTACGAGCAGTACTTC
size: .; V: TRBV18; D: .; J: TRBJ2-3; CDR3: CASLDGRRADTQYF; DNA: TGTGCCAGCTTAGACGGGAGAAGGGCAGATACGCAGTATTTT
size: .; V: TRBV18; D: TRBD1; J: TRBJ2-6; CDR3: CASSLSSKAGGTGANVLTF; DNA: TGTGCCAGCTCACTTTCATCAAAGGCAGGGGGTACCGGGGCCAACGTCCTGACTTTC
size: .; V: TRBV7-2; D: TRBD2; J: TRBJ2-5; CDR3: CASSLAASGGQETQYF; DNA: TGTGCCAGCAGCTTAGCGGCTAGCGGAGGCCAAGAGACCCAGTACTTC
size: .; V: TRBV19; D: TRBD1; J: TRBJ1-5; CDR3: CASSSKGQGIVSLHQPQHF; DNA: TGTGCCAGTAGTAGCAAGGGACAGGGTATCGTCAGTCTGCATCAGCCCCAGCATTTT
size: .; V: TRBV18; D: TRBD1; J: TRBJ2-1; CDR3: CASSPHQGDEQFF; DNA: TGTGCCAGCTCACCCCATCAGGGGGATGAGCAGTTCTTC
size: .; V: TRBV7-2; D: .; J: TRBJ1-1; CDR3: CASSFSMTAPATEAFF; DNA: TGTGCCAGCAGCTTTTCCATGACAGCCCCCGCCACTGAAGCTTTCTTT
size: .; V: TRBV11-3; D: .; J: TRBJ1-6; CDR3: CASSPRRGDSPLHF; DNA: TGTGCCAGCAGCCCCCGCAGGGGAGACTCACCCCTCCACTTT
size: few; V: TRBV18; D: .; J: TRBJ1-1; CDR3: CASSPGREGVSEAFF; DNA: TGTGCCAGCTCACCGGGCCGGGAGGGCGTATCTGAAGCTTTCTTT
size: .; V: TRBV5-8; D: .; J: TRBJ1-5; CDR3: CASSLVLSNQPQHF; DNA: TGTGCCAGCAGCTTGGTCCTAAGCAATCAGCCCCAGCATTTT
size: .; V: TRBV7-3; D: .; J: TRBJ2-2; CDR3: CASSFGGAPGELFF; DNA: TGTGCCAGCAGCTTTGGGGGGGCCCCCGGGGAGCTGTTTTTT
size: .; V: TRBV18; D: TRBD1; J: TRBJ2-2; CDR3: CASSPYRGPSSTGELFF; DNA: TGTGCCAGCTCACCATACAGGGGACCGTCGAGCACCGGGGAGCTGTTTTTT
size: .; V: TRBV27; D: .; J: TRBJ2-3; CDR3: CASSFNTDTQYF; DNA: TGTGCCAGCTCGTTTAACACAGATACGCAGTATTTT
size: .; V: TRBV27; D: .; J: TRBJ1-5; CDR3: CASSLYGTLDQHF; DNA: TGTGCCAGCAGTTTATATGGGACATTAGACCAGCATTTT
size: few; V: TRBV7-9; D: TRBD2; J: TRBJ2-3; CDR3: CASSLVVFGRGYTDTQYF; DNA: TGTGCCAGCAGCTTAGTAGTTTTCGGGCGGGGGTACACAGATACGCAGTATTTT
size: .; V: TRBV5-1; D: TRBD1; J: TRBJ2-7; CDR3: CASSLTGGQRGEQYF; DNA: TGCGCCAGCAGCTTAACAGGGGGTCAGCGCGGCGAGCAGTACTTC
size: .; V: TRBV28; D: .; J: TRBJ1-2; CDR3: CASSFAVVRGSSNYGYTF; DNA: TGTGCCAGCAGTTTTGCAGTGGTCAGGGGATCGTCCAACTATGGCTACACCTTC
size: .; V: TRBV5-4; D: TRBD2; J: TRBJ2-1; CDR3: CASRQVGSGPNEQFF; DNA: TGTGCCAGCAGACAGGTCGGTAGCGGGCCCAATGAGCAGTTCTTC
size: .; V: TRBV19; D: .; J: TRBJ1-4; CDR3: CASSWRGSKNEKLFF; DNA: TGTGCCAGTAGTTGGAGGGGATCGAAGAATGAAAAACTGTTTTTT
size: .; V: TRBV12-3/TRBV12-4; D: .; J: TRBJ2-3; CDR3: CASSHTGTDTQYF; DNA: TGTGCCAGCAGTCATACTGGCACAGATACGCAGTATTTT
size: once; V: TRBV11-2; D: TRBD2; J: TRBJ2-7; CDR3: CASSLGRTSGGAVPTEQYF; DNA: TGTGCCAGCAGCTTAGGACGGACTAGCGGGGGGGCCGTTCCTACCGAGCAGTACTTC
size: .; V: TRBV15; D: TRBD2; J: TRBJ2-1; CDR3: CAARTSGSYEQFF; DNA: TGTGCCGCCCGCACTAGCGGGAGCTATGAGCAGTTCTTC